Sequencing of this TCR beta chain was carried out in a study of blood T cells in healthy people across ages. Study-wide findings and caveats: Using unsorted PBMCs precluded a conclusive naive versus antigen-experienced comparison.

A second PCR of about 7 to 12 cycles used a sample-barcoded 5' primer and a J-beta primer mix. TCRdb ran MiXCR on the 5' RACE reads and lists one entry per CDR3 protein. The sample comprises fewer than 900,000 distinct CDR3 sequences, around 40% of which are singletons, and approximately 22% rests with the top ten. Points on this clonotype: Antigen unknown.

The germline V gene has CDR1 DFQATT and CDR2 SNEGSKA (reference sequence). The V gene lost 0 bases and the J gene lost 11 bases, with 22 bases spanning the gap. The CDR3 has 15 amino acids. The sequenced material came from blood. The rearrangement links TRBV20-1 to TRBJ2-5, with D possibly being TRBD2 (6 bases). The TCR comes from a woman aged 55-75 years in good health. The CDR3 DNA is TGCAGTGCTAGAGATTTTCCCCGCGGGAAATCTGAGCAGTACTTC. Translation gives CSARDFPRGKSEQYF.